Given below is one T cell receptor beta chain in context. CDR3 length: 17 amino acids. V lost 2 bases and J lost 0, with 14 bases in between. Germline values: CDR1 SGHAT, CDR2 FQDESV (reference sequence). These data belong to a study of T cell clonotyping in hematopoietic cell transplantation. TCRdb keeps only in-frame clones here, not all; method: immunoSEQ multiplex PCR. The sample records about 7,000 clones, approximately 90% being singletons. This chain connects TRBV11-1 to TRBJ2-1, with unresolved D. The receptor's source is a male patient in his fifties or sixties who had an allogeneic stem cell transplant from a related donor, so the T cells may come from the graft donor. Some clones in this sample may be carry-over from other donors' samples. The source material was PBMCs, sampled 100 days after allogeneic stem cell transplant. The CDR3 sequence: CASSLNSGFASYNEQFF. The DNA for the CDR3 is TGTGCCAGCAGCTTAAACAGTGGCTTCGCCTCCTACAATGAGCAGTTCTTC.